These 21 T cell receptor beta chains were sequenced from one sample in a study of T cell responses to AZD1222 COVID-19 vaccine. Method: immunoSEQ multiplex PCR; TCRdb's copy keeps in-frame clones and lacks some. The sample shows fewer than 150,000 clones, approximately 90% of them seen only once. The input for sequencing was peripheral blood, taken 28 days after the second AZD1222 dose. The receptor set was obtained from an adult who received the AZD1222 COVID-19 vaccine.

The chain joins TRBV6-5 to TRBJ2-7; D is possibly TRBD1 or TRBD2 (5 bases each). The CDR3 runs 13 residues. Trimming removed 6 bases at V and 3 bases at J, with 12 bases between. The germline V gene has CDR1 MNHEY and CDR2 SVGAGI. The CDR3 is CASSRDPSYEQYF. The DNA for the CDR3 is TGTGCCAGCAGCAGGGACCCCAGCTACGAGCAGTACTTC.

The J gene is TRBJ1-3, the V gene TRBV18; no clear D. This CDR3 spans 12 amino acids. CDR1 and CDR2 from the germline V gene are KGHSH and LQKENI. The V and J ends lost 5 bases and 4 bases respectively, with 6 bases between them. In DNA form, the CDR3 reads TGTGCCAGCTCAGGGAACGGAAACACCATATATTTT. It yields the protein CASSGNGNTIYF.

This clone is labeled as medium-sized. V gene TRBV12-3 or TRBV12-4 combines with J gene TRBJ2-7; D is uncertain. This CDR3 is 12 amino acids long. The V end was cut by 1 base, the J end by 3 bases, with 4 bases between. In DNA form, the CDR3 reads TGTGCCAGCAGTTTAGGGAGCTACGAGCAGTACTTC. Its protein product is CASSLGSYEQYF.

This sequence joins TRBV28 and TRBJ2-1, with 8 bases identical to TRBD2. The V and J ends lost 4 bases and 1 base, in that order; junction bases with no gene match: 3. Germline V gives CDR1 MDHEN, CDR2 SYDVKM. The CDR3 length is 15 residues. CDR3 sequence: CASSSSGPSYNEQFF. For the CDR3, the DNA is TGTGCCAGCAGTTCTAGCGGGCCGTCCTACAATGAGCAGTTCTTC.

J is TRBJ2-7 and V is TRBV6-5; 12 bases line up with TRBD1. Germline V gene data show CDR1 as MNHEY and CDR2 as SVGAGI. The CDR3 loop spans 15 amino acids. V trimming: 6 bases; J trimming: 4 bases; junction bases outside the gene matches: 7. The chain's CDR3 is CASSPGGQGAYEQYF. CDR3 nucleotides: TGTGCCAGCAGCCCCGGGGGACAGGGGGCTTACGAGCAGTACTTC.

The V call is TRBV28, the J call TRBJ1-1; TRBD1 is a possible D gene (6 bases). From germline, CDR1 is MDHEN and CDR2 SYDVKM. CDR3 length equals 12 residues. V was trimmed by 10 bases and J by 10 bases, leaving 19 bases between them. As DNA, the CDR3 is TGTGCCACCCTTACTCAGGGGTTCGGAGCTTTCTTT. The encoded protein is CATLTQGFGAFF.

This chain links TRBV2 with TRBJ1-5; D is unclear. This CDR3 has 13 amino acids. Germline V gene lookup returns CDR1 SNHLY and CDR2 FYNNEI. V lost 5 bases to trimming and J lost 1 base, with 6 bases between them. CDR3 protein: CASSLPSNQPQHF. In DNA, the CDR3 is TGTGCCAGCAGTTTACCCAGCAATCAGCCCCAGCATTTT.

The rearrangement joins TRBV10-3 to TRBJ1-1; D gene ambiguous. The CDR3 contains 13 residues. V lost 7 bases and J lost 0, with 9 bases in between. Germline V gives CDR1 ENHRY, CDR2 SYGVKD. CDR3 region: CAITYSMNTEAFF. CDR3 DNA: TGTGCCATCACCTACAGCATGAACACTGAAGCTTTCTTT.

This clone has a handful of counts. The chain couples TRBV4-3 to TRBJ2-7, with 8 bases matching TRBD2. The CDR3 totals 13 residues. CDR1 is LGHNA and CDR2 is YSLEER in the germline V gene. The ends lost 11 bases at V and 2 bases at J; junction bases unmatched: 8. The CDR3 spells CASGVSGTYEQYF. CDR3 in DNA: TGCGCCTCGGGAGTTAGCGGGACCTACGAGCAGTACTTC.

The V gene is TRBV19, the J gene TRBJ1-2; tentative D call: TRBD1 (6 bases). This CDR3 region has 19 residues. Germline lookup yields CDR1 LNHDA and CDR2 SQIVND (reference sequence). V dropped 5 bases and J dropped 3 bases, with 28 bases sitting between them. The CDR3 spells CASSRRQVTFELQYYGYTF. As DNA, the CDR3 is TGTGCCAGTAGTCGTCGACAGGTAACTTTTGAACTGCAATACTATGGCTACACCTTC.

By sample fraction, this clone is medium-sized. The chain employs TRBV4-2 and TRBJ2-5; 9 nucleotides match TRBD1. Germline CDR1 LGHNA, CDR2 YNFKEQ. The CDR3 covers 16 residues. Trimming took 0 bases from V and 5 from J; bases not matched to a gene: 7. The CDR3 coding sequence is TGTGCCAGCAGCCAAGATCCCGGGACAGGGTCGGAGACCCAGTACTTC. Translation gives CASSQDPGTGSETQYF.

V usage is TRBV9 and J usage is TRBJ1-1; D remains unclear. Germline V lookup: CDR1 SGDLS, CDR2 YYNGEE. The CDR3 is made up of 15 amino acids. The V end was cut by 3 bases, the J end by 6 bases, with 18 bases between. Here the CDR3 reads CASSEGPGGIPEAFF. Here the CDR3 DNA reads TGTGCCAGCAGCGAAGGGCCGGGAGGAATCCCTGAAGCTTTCTTT.

This sequence joins TRBV6-5 and TRBJ1-5; D possibly corresponds to TRBD1 (5 bases). The CDR3 consists of 14 residues. V was trimmed by 5 bases and J by 6 bases, leaving 14 bases between them. CDR1 MNHEY and CDR2 SVGAGI come from the germline V gene. CDR3 sequence: CASSHDGGPQPQHF. Here the CDR3 DNA reads TGTGCCAGCAGTCACGACGGGGGACCTCAGCCCCAGCATTTT.

The chain couples TRBV20-1 to TRBJ2-3, with 8 bases matching TRBD2. CDR1 and CDR2 from the germline V gene are DFQATT and SNEGSKA (reference sequence). The ends lost 3 bases at V and 1 base at J; junction bases unmatched: 3. This CDR3 region has 14 residues. The CDR3 sequence: CSASLREGTDTQYF. Here the CDR3 DNA reads TGCAGTGCTAGTTTGCGGGAGGGCACAGATACGCAGTATTTT.

V is TRBV25-1 and J is TRBJ1-1; D is possibly TRBD1 (6 bases). Trimming shortened V by 3 bases and J by 6 bases, and 14 bases separated the two germline ends. Germline CDR1 and CDR2: MGHDK and SYGVNS. The CDR3 runs 14 residues. In DNA, the CDR3 is TGTGCCAGCAGTGATCCACAGGGACGACCTGAAGCTTTCTTT. Translating gives CASSDPQGRPEAFF.

The genes are TRBV5-1 and TRBJ2-1, with D hard to call. CDR1 and CDR2 (germline): SGHRS, YFSETQ. The germline V and J ends were trimmed by 4 bases and 8 bases, with 13 bases remaining between them. This CDR3 comprises 13 residues. CDR3 DNA: TGCGCCAGCAGCGTAGGGCAAGCCGATGAGCAGTTCTTC. Translated: CASSVGQADEQFF. The full variable domain, its missing parts supplied by reference TRBV5-1 and TRBJ2-1, is KAGVTQTPRYLIKTRGQQVTLSCSPISGHRSVSWYQQTPGQGLQFLFEYFSETQRNKGNFPGRFSGRQFSNSRSEMNVSTLELGDSALYLCASSVGQADEQFFGPGTRLTVL.

Written as DNA, the CDR3 is TGTGCCAGTAGTATTTCGGGGCTAGACAACTACAATGAGCAGTTCTTC. The encoded protein is CASSISGLDNYNEQFF. This sequence joins TRBV19 and TRBJ2-1; D tentatively fits TRBD1 or TRBD2 (5 bases each). Germline CDR1 LNHDA, CDR2 SQIVND (reference sequence). This CDR3 has 16 residues. The V end was cut by 3 bases, the J end by 3 bases, with 15 bases between.

The chain has TRBV5-4 and TRBJ1-1; D is perhaps TRBD1 (6 bases). From germline, CDR1 is SGHNT and CDR2 YYREEE (reference sequence). The CDR3 is 11 residues long. V was trimmed by 4 bases and J by 7 bases, leaving 8 bases between them. The CDR3 bases are TGTGCCAGCAGCCAGGGGTTTGAAGCTTTCTTT. It codes for CASSQGFEAFF. The full variable domain, with the rest looked up from reference TRBV5-4 and TRBJ1-1, is ETGVTQSPTHLIKTRGQQVTLRCSSQSGHNTVSWYQQALGQGPQFIFQYYREEENGRGNFPPRFSGLQFPNYSSELNVNALELDDSALYLCASSQGFEAFFGQGTRLTVV.

This chain links TRBV19 with TRBJ1-2; D gene ambiguous. Trimming took off 6 bases at V and 5 bases at J, with 10 bases between the two ends. The CDR3 extends over 12 amino acids. Per the germline V gene, CDR1 is LNHDA and CDR2 is SQIVND (reference sequence). In DNA, the CDR3 is TGTGCCAGTAGAATTGGGCCTTATGGCTACACCTTC. Protein: CASRIGPYGYTF.

CDR3 loop: CSASGGQDTQYF. The CDR3 bases are TGCAGTGCTAGTGGGGGGCAAGATACGCAGTATTTT. The chain carries TRBV20-1 and TRBJ2-3; D might be TRBD1 or TRBD2, each matching 6 bases. Per the germline V gene, CDR1 is DFQATT and CDR2 is SNEGSKA (reference sequence). The V end was cut by 3 bases, the J end by 5 bases, with 9 bases between. This CDR3 has 12 residues.

The gene calls are TRBV11-3 and TRBJ2-3, with TRBD1 identical over 10 bases. This CDR3 has 15 residues. V dropped 0 bases and J dropped 6; count of bases not matched to a gene: 3. Germline CDR1 and CDR2: SGHNT and YENEEA. The CDR3 is CASSLEGQGFDTQYF. The CDR3, as DNA: TGTGCCAGCAGCTTAGAGGGACAGGGGTTTGATACGCAGTATTTT.